This is a list of T cell receptor beta chains from one sample in a study of OX40 agonist ivuxolimab in advanced cancers. Using immunoSEQ multiplex PCR, the repertoire was profiled, and TCRdb retains in-frame clones only, with some absent. This table holds 40,000 to 60,000 clones, over 60% found once. The sequenced sample was CD4+ or CD8+ T cells sorted from blood, obtained in a trial of the OX40 agonist ivuxolimab. These receptor sequences come from an adult with an advanced solid tumor such as melanoma, head and neck, liver or kidney cancer. Both conserved end residues are part of each CDR3. Each record gives: CDR3 protein, J gene, V gene.

cdr3_aa: CASSEGFTGGSGETQYF; j_call: TRBJ2-5; v_call: TRBV2
cdr3_aa: CASRTSGKDGEQYF; j_call: TRBJ2-7; v_call: TRBV4-3
cdr3_aa: CASRGQTEAFF; j_call: TRBJ1-1; v_call: TRBV28
cdr3_aa: CASSPLWAGGLEKLFF; j_call: TRBJ1-4; v_call: TRBV11-2
cdr3_aa: CASSQDFLAESSYEQYF; j_call: TRBJ2-7; v_call: TRBV4-2
cdr3_aa: CASRPRTGGNYGYTF; j_call: TRBJ1-2; v_call: TRBV6-1
cdr3_aa: CASSFSGSSEQYF; j_call: TRBJ2-7; v_call: TRBV7-8
cdr3_aa: CASSLGSNQPQHF; j_call: TRBJ1-5; v_call: TRBV5-1
cdr3_aa: CASSSRTGNSPLHF; j_call: TRBJ1-6; v_call: TRBV5-4
cdr3_aa: CASSLRILAGFTGANVLTF; j_call: TRBJ2-6; v_call: TRBV7-2
cdr3_aa: CASSPMAGSGGEQFF; j_call: TRBJ2-1; v_call: TRBV11-3
cdr3_aa: CASSLGDGPGNTIYF; j_call: TRBJ1-3; v_call: TRBV5-1
cdr3_aa: CATSSGQGGEKLFF; j_call: TRBJ1-4; v_call: TRBV6-6
cdr3_aa: CASRELAGGRGEQFF; j_call: TRBJ2-1; v_call: TRBV14
cdr3_aa: CASSLGQGDDTQYF; j_call: TRBJ2-3; v_call: TRBV5-1
cdr3_aa: CASSPRGGDLNTEAFF; j_call: TRBJ1-1; v_call: TRBV18
cdr3_aa: CASSPTGQETQYF; j_call: TRBJ2-5; v_call: TRBV10-1
cdr3_aa: CASSQAGQSYEQYF; j_call: TRBJ2-7; v_call: TRBV11-2
cdr3_aa: CASTSNPDRRHSNQPQHF; j_call: TRBJ1-5; v_call: TRBV23-1
cdr3_aa: CASSGWDNEKLFF; j_call: TRBJ1-4; v_call: TRBV9
cdr3_aa: CASSTRTVNTEAFF; j_call: TRBJ1-1; v_call: TRBV7-2
cdr3_aa: CASSPQRGNYGYTF; j_call: TRBJ1-2; v_call: TRBV7-2
cdr3_aa: CASSSRKSGSTDTQYF; j_call: TRBJ2-3; v_call: TRBV10-1
cdr3_aa: CASSQVGDRGRYEQYF; j_call: TRBJ2-7; v_call: TRBV4-1
cdr3_aa: CASRPQVNGDTQYF; j_call: TRBJ2-3; v_call: TRBV2
cdr3_aa: CASSPNNEQFF; j_call: TRBJ2-1; v_call: TRBV19
cdr3_aa: CACSYLLARNEQFF; j_call: TRBJ2-1; v_call: TRBV30
cdr3_aa: CASSQDGLAVNEQFF; j_call: TRBJ2-1; v_call: TRBV4-1
cdr3_aa: CASRNSGRKDNEQFF; j_call: TRBJ2-1; v_call: TRBV2
cdr3_aa: CASTPGQRINEQYF; j_call: TRBJ2-7; v_call: TRBV19
cdr3_aa: CATKQGPSTDTQYF; j_call: TRBJ2-3; v_call: TRBV11-1
cdr3_aa: CAISESTGAYEQYF; j_call: TRBJ2-7; v_call: TRBV10-3
cdr3_aa: CASSLQGDSPLHF; j_call: TRBJ1-6; v_call: TRBV5-1
cdr3_aa: CASSQWGLEGNTIYF; j_call: TRBJ1-3; v_call: TRBV4-1
cdr3_aa: CASSYYNDREETQYF; j_call: TRBJ2-5; v_call: TRBV6-5
cdr3_aa: CASRPQIGGGGELFF; j_call: TRBJ2-2; v_call: TRBV7-2
cdr3_aa: CASSFGTRSSYEQYF; j_call: TRBJ2-7; v_call: TRBV5-4
cdr3_aa: CASSRVLGGYTF; j_call: TRBJ1-2; v_call: TRBV5-6
cdr3_aa: CASSVTRNEQFF; j_call: TRBJ2-1; v_call: TRBV2
cdr3_aa: CASSISAVGANVLTF; j_call: TRBJ2-6; v_call: TRBV19
cdr3_aa: CSALRTGRGETQYF; j_call: TRBJ2-5; v_call: TRBV29-1
cdr3_aa: CASSLTGQGAGQETQYF; j_call: TRBJ2-5; v_call: TRBV5-4
cdr3_aa: CASSITLYRGRDTEAFF; j_call: TRBJ1-1; v_call: TRBV19
cdr3_aa: CASIDIGQSSSYEQYF; j_call: TRBJ2-7; v_call: TRBV7-9
cdr3_aa: CASSTYFSGNTIYF; j_call: TRBJ1-3; v_call: TRBV28
cdr3_aa: CASSDCRQGKTDTQYF; j_call: TRBJ2-3; v_call: TRBV6-4
cdr3_aa: CASSVGGSWNTEAFF; j_call: TRBJ1-1; v_call: TRBV9
cdr3_aa: CASSSTGGANYGYTF; j_call: TRBJ1-2; v_call: TRBV5-1
cdr3_aa: CASSYVDTDTQYF; j_call: TRBJ2-3; v_call: TRBV6-6
cdr3_aa: CASSMTGGGNQPQHF; j_call: TRBJ1-5; v_call: TRBV19
cdr3_aa: CASSLTDSGANVLTF; j_call: TRBJ2-6; v_call: TRBV11-1
cdr3_aa: CASSLGDRVNTGELFF; j_call: TRBJ2-2; v_call: TRBV27
cdr3_aa: CAWSPRSEAFF; j_call: TRBJ1-1; v_call: TRBV30
cdr3_aa: CASSATGGPYEQYF; j_call: TRBJ2-7; v_call: TRBV5-4
cdr3_aa: CASSESGYYGYTF; j_call: TRBJ1-2; v_call: TRBV10-1
cdr3_aa: CASSLRQGASNSPLHF; j_call: TRBJ1-6; v_call: TRBV7-2
cdr3_aa: CASSLRATTAIHFYEQYF; j_call: TRBJ2-7; v_call: TRBV5-1